The table lists the clone carrying this TCR beta chain with many counts. Antigen: not known. TCR beta CDR3 was amplified from genomic DNA by two-round multiplex PCR. Each TRBV and TRBJ gene had its own primer in the first PCR round. Via MiXCR, TCRdb re-called the multiplex PCR reads, giving one row per CDR3 protein. The table has 45,000 to 70,000 distinct CDR3 sequences, about 26% seen once. These data originate in a study of prognosis after radiotherapy for stage I lung cancer. Study-wide context: Therapy that ran concurrently with stereotactic body radiotherapy was given to no patient.

The CDR3 is 14 residues long. Trimming left V 5 bases short and J 1 base short, with 10 bases between. In germline, CDR1 is LNHDA, CDR2 SQIVND (reference sequence). The study's findings and limits: A difference in TRBV and TRBJ gene usage was reportedly seen between patients with and without metastases.

The sample here was PBMCs, taken before or after stereotactic body radiation therapy (not recorded which). The clonotype originates from a donor aged 50 or older with non-small cell lung cancer. The J gene is TRBJ2-3, the V gene TRBV19; unclear D gene. Here the CDR3 reads CASSPLTRTDTQYF. CDR3 bases: TGTGCCAGTAGTCCCCTGACCCGCACAGATACGCAGTATTTT.